The 10 T cell receptor beta chains in this list originate from one sample, sequenced in a study of spatial heterogeneity in lung cancer. TCRdb used MiXCR to reprocess the 5' RACE reads, holding one entry per CDR3 protein. The sample holds some 43,000 distinct CDR3 sequences; more than 9% are singletons and the top ten take 15% to 20%. Stated time point: blood at routine non-recurrence follow-up after resection. Sequenced material: PBMCs, taken at follow-up. Every receptor here comes from a female donor with early-stage non-small cell lung cancer.

This clonotype has a count of ten or more. The J gene is TRBJ1-5, the V gene TRBV4-1; D may be TRBD1 (5 bases). CDR1 and CDR2 from the germline V gene are MGHRA and YSYEKL. V lost 3 bases and J lost 1, with 13 bases in between. The CDR3 has 16 residues. The CDR3 DNA sequence: TGCGCCAGCAGCCAGGGACCACAGGCCAGCAATCAGCCCCAGCATTTT. Protein product: CASSQGPQASNQPQHF.

The table lists this clonotype with many counts. The chain links TRBV12-3 or TRBV12-4 to TRBJ1-6; TRBD1 is a possible D gene (5 bases). The CDR3 extends over 17 amino acids. The germline V and J ends were trimmed by 3 bases and 8 bases, with 20 bases remaining between them. CDR3 in amino acids: CASSFSGFWRGDSPLHF. The CDR3 DNA is TGTGCCAGCAGTTTCTCGGGGTTCTGGCGGGGGGATTCACCCCTCCACTTT.

This chain uses TRBV5-1 with TRBJ2-1; 7 nucleotides agree with TRBD1. Germline trimming cut 0 bases from V and 0 bases from J; bases unmatched to any gene: 3. CDR3 length: 16 amino acids. Germline CDR1 is SGHRS and CDR2 is YFSETQ. The CDR3 DNA reads TGCGCCAGCAGCTTGGTGCCAGGGGGCTCCTACAATGAGCAGTTCTTC. Protein: CASSLVPGGSYNEQFF.

The J gene is TRBJ1-5, the V gene TRBV10-3, with a possible D match to TRBD1 (6 bases). V was pared by 0 bases and J by 6 bases, with 9 bases between. From germline, CDR1 is ENHRY and CDR2 SYGVKD. The CDR3 runs to 14 residues. The CDR3 spells CAISESQGIQPQHF. As DNA, the CDR3 is TGTGCCATCAGTGAGTCGCAGGGGATTCAGCCCCAGCATTTT.

The chain employs TRBV2 and TRBJ1-4; D is perhaps TRBD1 (5 bases). Trimming left V 6 bases short and J 3 bases short, with 11 bases between. The CDR3 is 14 amino acids. Germline V gene sequence: CDR1 SNHLY, CDR2 FYNNEI. The CDR3 DNA sequence: TGTGCCAGCAGGGCAGGGAGGTCTAATGAAAAACTGTTTTTT. Amino acids: CASRAGRSNEKLFF.

This clonotype has a count of ten or more. V and J are TRBV28 and TRBJ2-6; no clear D gene. Germline values: CDR1 MDHEN, CDR2 SYDVKM. The germline V and J ends were trimmed by 4 bases and 1 base, with 14 bases remaining between them. There are 17 residues in the CDR3. Here the CDR3 reads CASSSIRPESGANVLTF. The CDR3 DNA sequence: TGTGCCAGCAGTTCTATTCGACCGGAATCTGGGGCCAACGTCCTGACTTTC.

The sample holds a few counts of this clonotype. V gene TRBV20-1 combines with J gene TRBJ2-4, with D possibly TRBD2 on 6 matching bases. Trimming left V 6 bases short and J 3 bases short, with 21 bases between. The CDR3 sequence is 16 residues long. The germline CDR1 and CDR2 sequences are DFQATT and SNEGSKA (reference sequence). The CDR3 bases are TGCAGTGCCACCCCCCCGGGGGTCCGGGACAAAAACATTCAGTACTTC. This gives the protein CSATPPGVRDKNIQYF.

V gene TRBV7-2 combines with J gene TRBJ1-4; weak D call: TRBD1 (5 bases). Germline V lookup: CDR1 SGHTA, CDR2 FQGNSA. Deletions cut 4 bases from V and 3 bases from J, with 12 bases between. The CDR3 is 15 amino acids. The CDR3 loop is CASSSSGQANEKLFF. CDR3 sequence (DNA): TGTGCCAGCAGCTCCTCAGGGCAGGCTAATGAAAAACTGTTTTTT.

In this sample, this clonotype turned up many times. J is TRBJ1-5 and V is TRBV28; 7 bases agree with TRBD1. Germline CDR1 reads MDHEN; CDR2 reads SYDVKM. CDR3 length: 15 amino acids. The J segment lost 6 bases and the V segment lost 3 bases, leaving 8 bases of the junction unmatched. CDR3 bases: TGTGCCAGCAGTTTGAACAGGGGAGGCGGTCAGCCCCAGCATTTT. It yields the protein CASSLNRGGGQPQHF.

Many counts were recorded for this clonotype. The chain uses TRBV2 and TRBJ1-1; no firm D call. CDR3 size: 15 residues. The germline V gene has CDR1 SNHLY and CDR2 FYNNEI. V shed 3 bases and J shed 11 bases, with 22 bases lying between them. The CDR3 nucleotides are TGTGCCAGCAGTGACGACTTACTCCCGCCCGGACGGGCTTTCTTT. Encoded protein: CASSDDLLPPGRAFF. Together with reference TRBV2 and TRBJ1-1, the CDR3 gives the full variable domain: EPEVTQTPSHQVTQMGQEVILRCVPISNHLYFYWYRQILGQKVEFLVSFYNNEISEKSEIFDDQFSVERPDGSNFTLKIRSTKLEDSAMYFCASSDDLLPPGRAFFGQGTRLTVV.